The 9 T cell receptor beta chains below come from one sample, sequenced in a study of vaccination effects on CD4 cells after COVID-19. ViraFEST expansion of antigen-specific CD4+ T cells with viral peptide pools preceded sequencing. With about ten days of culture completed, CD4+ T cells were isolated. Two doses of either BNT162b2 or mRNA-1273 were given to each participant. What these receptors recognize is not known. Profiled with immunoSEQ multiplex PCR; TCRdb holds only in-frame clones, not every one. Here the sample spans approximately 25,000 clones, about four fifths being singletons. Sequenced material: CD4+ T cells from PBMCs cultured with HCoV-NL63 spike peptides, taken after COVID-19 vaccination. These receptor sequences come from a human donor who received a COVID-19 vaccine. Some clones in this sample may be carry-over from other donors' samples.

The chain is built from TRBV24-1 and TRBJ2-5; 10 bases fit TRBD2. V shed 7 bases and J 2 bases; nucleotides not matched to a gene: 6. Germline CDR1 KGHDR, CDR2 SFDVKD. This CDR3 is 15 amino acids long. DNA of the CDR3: TGTGCCACCAGCGCCTCTAGCGGGGGACAAGAGACCCAGTACTTC. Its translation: CATSASSGGQETQYF.

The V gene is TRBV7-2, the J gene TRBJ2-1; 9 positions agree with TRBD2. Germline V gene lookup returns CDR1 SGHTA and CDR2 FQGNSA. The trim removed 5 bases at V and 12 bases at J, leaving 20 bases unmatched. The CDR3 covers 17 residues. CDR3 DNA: TGTGCCAGCAGCCCCCGAAGCGGGGGGTCGCCGGGGCTTGGGCAGTTCTTC. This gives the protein CASSPRSGGSPGLGQFF.

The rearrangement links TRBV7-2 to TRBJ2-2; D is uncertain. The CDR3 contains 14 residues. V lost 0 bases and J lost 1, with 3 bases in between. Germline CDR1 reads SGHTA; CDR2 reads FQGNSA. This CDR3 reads CASSLAQNTGELFF. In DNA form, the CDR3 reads TGTGCCAGCAGCTTAGCCCAGAACACCGGGGAGCTGTTTTTT.

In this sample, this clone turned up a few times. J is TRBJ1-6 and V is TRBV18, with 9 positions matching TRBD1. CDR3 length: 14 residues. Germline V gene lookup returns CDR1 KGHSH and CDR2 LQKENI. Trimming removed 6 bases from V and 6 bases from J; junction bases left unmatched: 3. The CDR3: CASSPDRGNSPLHF. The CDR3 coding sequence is TGTGCCAGCTCCCCGGACAGGGGTAATTCACCCCTCCACTTT.

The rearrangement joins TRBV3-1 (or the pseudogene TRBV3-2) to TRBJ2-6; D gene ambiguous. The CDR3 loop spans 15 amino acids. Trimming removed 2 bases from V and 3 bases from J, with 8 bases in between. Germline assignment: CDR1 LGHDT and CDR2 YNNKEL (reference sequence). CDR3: CASSQTDGGANVLTF. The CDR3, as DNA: TGTGCCAGCAGCCAAACTGATGGTGGGGCCAACGTCCTGACTTTC.

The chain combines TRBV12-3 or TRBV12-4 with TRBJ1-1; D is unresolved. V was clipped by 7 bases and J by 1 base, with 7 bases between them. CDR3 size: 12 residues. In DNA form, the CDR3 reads TGTGCCAGCAACACAAGGAACACTGAAGCTTTCTTT. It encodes CASNTRNTEAFF.

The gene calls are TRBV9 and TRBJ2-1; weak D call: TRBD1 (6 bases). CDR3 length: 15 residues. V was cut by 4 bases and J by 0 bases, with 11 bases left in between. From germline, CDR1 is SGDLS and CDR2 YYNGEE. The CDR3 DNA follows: TGTGCCAGCAGCACACAGGGTAGCTCCTACAATGAGCAGTTCTTC. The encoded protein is CASSTQGSSYNEQFF.

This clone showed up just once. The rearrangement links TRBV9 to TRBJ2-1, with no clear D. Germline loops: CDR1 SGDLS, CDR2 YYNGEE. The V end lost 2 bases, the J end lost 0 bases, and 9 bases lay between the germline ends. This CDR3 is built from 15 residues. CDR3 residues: CASSVLTSSYNEQFF. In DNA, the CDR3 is TGTGCCAGCAGCGTTCTCACGAGCTCCTACAATGAGCAGTTCTTC.

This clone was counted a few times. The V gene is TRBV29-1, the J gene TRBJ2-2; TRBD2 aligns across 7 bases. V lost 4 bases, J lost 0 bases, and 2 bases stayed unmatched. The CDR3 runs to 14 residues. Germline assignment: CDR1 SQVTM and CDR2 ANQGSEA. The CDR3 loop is CSVGRGANTGELFF. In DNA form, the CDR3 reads TGCAGCGTTGGCCGGGGGGCGAACACCGGGGAGCTGTTTTTT.